This TCR beta chain was identified during a study of T cell responses to AZD1222 COVID-19 vaccine. The repertoire was sequenced with immunoSEQ multiplex PCR; TCRdb's copy has only in-frame clones and lacks some. Among fewer than 180,000 clones listed, more than 85% were seen once. The CDR3 length is 16 residues. Looked up from germline, CDR1 is SGHNT and CDR2 is YENEEA. V gave up 2 bases and J gave up 5 bases; unmatched junction bases: 8. The V gene is TRBV11-3, the J gene TRBJ2-5; TRBD1 agrees at 10 bases. The sequence derives from an adult who received the AZD1222 COVID-19 vaccine. The specimen was peripheral blood, collected 28 days after the second AZD1222 dose. The CDR3 DNA reads TGTGCCAGCAGCTTATCGTACGGGACAGGGGAGGAGACCCAGTACTTC. Its protein is CASSLSYGTGEETQYF.